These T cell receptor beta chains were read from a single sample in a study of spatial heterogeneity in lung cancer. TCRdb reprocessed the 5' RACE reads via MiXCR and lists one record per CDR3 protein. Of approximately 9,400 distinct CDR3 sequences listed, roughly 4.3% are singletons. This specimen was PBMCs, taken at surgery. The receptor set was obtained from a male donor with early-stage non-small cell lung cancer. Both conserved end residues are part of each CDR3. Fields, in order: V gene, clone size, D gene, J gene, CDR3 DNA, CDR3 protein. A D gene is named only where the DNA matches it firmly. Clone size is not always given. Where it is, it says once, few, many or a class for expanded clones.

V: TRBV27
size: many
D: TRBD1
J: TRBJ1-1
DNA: TGTGCCAGCCTCTCTGGGAGGGGGCGCGTGAACACTGAAGCTTTCTTT
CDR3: CASLSGRGRVNTEAFF

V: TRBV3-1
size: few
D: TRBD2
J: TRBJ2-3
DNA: TGTGCCAGCAGATTGACTAGCGGGGACGTAGATACGCAGTATTTT
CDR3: CASRLTSGDVDTQYF

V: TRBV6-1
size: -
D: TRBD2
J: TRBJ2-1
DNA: TGTGCCAGCAGTGGGGGGGGGTTCTACAATGAGCAGTTCTTC
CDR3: CASSGGGFYNEQFF

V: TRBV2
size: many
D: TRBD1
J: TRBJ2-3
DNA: TGTGCCAGCATCCAAGGGACAGGGGGCACAGATACGCAGTATTTT
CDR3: CASIQGTGGTDTQYF

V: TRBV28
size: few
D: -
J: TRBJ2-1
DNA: TGTGCCAGCAGTTTCCGAGATGAGCAGTTCTTC
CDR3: CASSFRDEQFF

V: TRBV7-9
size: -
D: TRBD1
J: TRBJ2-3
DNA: TGTGCGCTCCCGGGACAGGGGGCAGATACGCAGTATTTT
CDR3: CALPGQGADTQYF

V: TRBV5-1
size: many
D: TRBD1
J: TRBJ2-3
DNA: TGCGCCAGCAGCCTGGGCGGGACAGGGGGATCAGATACGCAGTATTTT
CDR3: CASSLGGTGGSDTQYF

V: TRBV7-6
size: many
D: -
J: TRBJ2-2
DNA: TGTGCCAGCAGCCCTGGCGGTCTGTGGGGAACCGGGGAGCTGTTTTTT
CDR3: CASSPGGLWGTGELFF

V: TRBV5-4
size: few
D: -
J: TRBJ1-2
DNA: TGTGCCAGCAGCTCCTTCGGGCAGAGCTATGGCTACACCTTC
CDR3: CASSSFGQSYGYTF

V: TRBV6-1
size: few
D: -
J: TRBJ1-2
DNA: TGTGCCAGCAGTGAAGTATCCTATCCACGCGCTGACAGGAGGTACTACACCTTC
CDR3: CASSEVSYPRADRRYYTF

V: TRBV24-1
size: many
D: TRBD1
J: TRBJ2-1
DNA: TGTGCCACCAGTGATACCGGGACAGGGTCGGGGGATGAGCAGTTCTTC
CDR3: CATSDTGTGSGDEQFF

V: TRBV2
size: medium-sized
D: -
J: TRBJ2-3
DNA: TGTGCCAGCAGTCCTCCATTCACAGATACGCAGTATTTT
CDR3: CASSPPFTDTQYF

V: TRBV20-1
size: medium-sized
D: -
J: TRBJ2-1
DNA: TGCAGTGCTAGGGAAACAGGGTGGTACAATGAGCAGTTCTTC
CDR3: CSARETGWYNEQFF

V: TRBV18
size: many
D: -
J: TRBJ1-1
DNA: TGTGCCAGCTCACCGTGGGGAATGGGCACTGAAGCTTTCTTT
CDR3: CASSPWGMGTEAFF

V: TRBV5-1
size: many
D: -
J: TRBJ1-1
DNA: TGCGCCAGCAGCTTTATCAGGGGAGGCACTGAAGCTTTCTTT
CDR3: CASSFIRGGTEAFF

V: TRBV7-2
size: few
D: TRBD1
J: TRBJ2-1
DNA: TGTGCCAGCAGGTCCATTGTTGGGACAGGGGTCCATGAGCAGTTCTTC
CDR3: CASRSIVGTGVHEQFF

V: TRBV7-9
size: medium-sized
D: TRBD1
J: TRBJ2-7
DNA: TGTGCCAGCAGCTTAGTAGACAGGGGCCGTTACGAGCAGTACTTC
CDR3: CASSLVDRGRYEQYF

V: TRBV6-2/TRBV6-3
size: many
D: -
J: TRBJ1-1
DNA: TGTGCCAGCAGTTACGGCAGCGTTGAAGCTTTCTTT
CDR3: CASSYGSVEAFF

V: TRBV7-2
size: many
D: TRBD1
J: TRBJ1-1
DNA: TGTGCCAGCAGCCCCGCGGGACAGCACACTGAAGCTTTCTTT
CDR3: CASSPAGQHTEAFF

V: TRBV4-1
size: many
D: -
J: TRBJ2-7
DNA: TGCGCCAGCAGCCCGTTGAGCGCGGGTTACGAGCAGTACTTC
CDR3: CASSPLSAGYEQYF